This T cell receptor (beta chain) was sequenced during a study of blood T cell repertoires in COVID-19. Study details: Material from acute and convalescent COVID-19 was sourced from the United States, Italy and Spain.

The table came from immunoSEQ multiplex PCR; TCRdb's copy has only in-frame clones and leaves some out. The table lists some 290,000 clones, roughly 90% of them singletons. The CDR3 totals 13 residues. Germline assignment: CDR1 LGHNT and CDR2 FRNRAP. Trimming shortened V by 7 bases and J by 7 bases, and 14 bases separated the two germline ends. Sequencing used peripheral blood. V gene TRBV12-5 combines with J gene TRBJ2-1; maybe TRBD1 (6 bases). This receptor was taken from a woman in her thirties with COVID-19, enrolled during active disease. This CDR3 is CASASRGYNEQFF. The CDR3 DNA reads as TGTGCTAGTGCTTCCAGGGGTTATAATGAGCAGTTCTTC.